A selection of T cell receptor beta chains follows, all from one sample in a study of somatic mutations in cytotoxic T cells in rheumatoid arthritis. The method was immunoSEQ multiplex PCR; TCRdb's version includes in-frame clones alone and lacks a portion of them. Among about 14,000 clones listed, around 70% were seen once. The sequenced material came from CD8+ T cells sorted from blood. The receptors stem from an adult with rheumatoid arthritis. The CDR3 runs from the conserved cysteine through the conserved F or W. The D gene is left open where the match is weak. Some rows mark clone size as missing; the rest say once, few, many or name a class of expanded clone.

D gene,clone size,V gene,J gene,CDR3 DNA,CDR3 protein
TRBD1,-,TRBV4-1,TRBJ1-1,TGCGCCAGCAGCCTTGCAGGGGGCGGGGGGCAGGCTTTCTTT,CASSLAGGGGQAFF
TRBD2,medium-sized,TRBV27,TRBJ2-1,TGTGCCAGCAGTTTAGGCGGGGGGGGTGGTAATGAGCAGTTCTTC,CASSLGGGGGNEQFF
TRBD1,-,TRBV9,TRBJ2-7,TGTGCCAGCAGCGTGGACAGGGTGTCCTACGAGCAGTACTTC,CASSVDRVSYEQYF
-,-,TRBV9,TRBJ2-3,TGTGCCAGCAGCGTAGGGACCATCCGCACAGATACGCAGTATTTT,CASSVGTIRTDTQYF
-,-,TRBV27,TRBJ2-4,TGTGCCAGCAGTTCATGGGACCAAAACATTCAGTACTTC,CASSSWDQNIQYF
-,few,TRBV4-2,TRBJ2-3,TGTGCCAGCAGCCAAGAGTCCTATCCGATCCCCTCAAGCACAGATACGCAGTATTTT,CASSQESYPIPSSTDTQYF
-,-,TRBV4-1,TRBJ2-7,TGCGCCAGCAGCCAAGATCGGGACGGGTCCTACGAGCAGTACTTC,CASSQDRDGSYEQYF
-,-,TRBV30,TRBJ2-2,TGTGCCTGGAGAATGGGGCCCGGGGAGCTGTTTTTT,CAWRMGPGELFF
TRBD2,few,TRBV11-2,TRBJ2-5,TGTGCCAGCAGCCCAGGGACTAGCGGGGAAGAGACCCAGTACTTC,CASSPGTSGEETQYF
-,-,TRBV10-3,TRBJ2-1,TGTGCCATCAGTTCCACCCAGCGAAAACAGGGAACGTCCTACAATGAGCAGTTCTTC,CAISSTQRKQGTSYNEQFF
TRBD1,-,TRBV5-5,TRBJ1-5,TGTGCCAGCAGCTTGGGACAGGGTTTGGGTCAGCCCCAGCATTTT,CASSLGQGLGQPQHF
-,-,TRBV7-8,TRBJ1-1,TGTGCCAGCAGCTTAACGAAGAAAAGGGGGAACACTGAAGCTTTCTTT,CASSLTKKRGNTEAFF
-,-,TRBV5-6,TRBJ2-7,TGTGCCAGCAGCTGGGATCGGTCCTCCTACGAGCAGTACTTC,CASSWDRSSYEQYF
TRBD2,-,TRBV29-1,TRBJ2-5,TGCAGCGTTACCGGGAGGGCCACAAGAGGGACCCAGTACTTC,CSVTGRATRGTQYF
-,-,TRBV15,TRBJ2-3,TGTGCCACCAGCAGCCGACGGGGAAATACGCAGTATTTT,CATSSRRGNTQYF
-,-,TRBV5-4,TRBJ1-2,TGTGCCAGCAGCCCGGCGGGGGGCAATGGCTACACCTTC,CASSPAGGNGYTF
TRBD2,-,TRBV27,TRBJ2-1,TGTGCCAGCAGTAGCGGGGGGATCAATGAGCAGTTCTTC,CASSSGGINEQFF
-,-,TRBV10-2,TRBJ2-3,TGCGCCAGCAGTGAATTCCGGGGGTCAGATACGCAGTATTTT,CASSEFRGSDTQYF
-,-,TRBV27,TRBJ2-7,TGTGCCAGCAGTTTTGGGGGGCCCTCCTACGAGCAGTACTTC,CASSFGGPSYEQYF
-,-,TRBV11-2,TRBJ1-1,TGTGCCAGCAGCTTGGGTCGGGGGAACACTGAAGCTTTCTTT,CASSLGRGNTEAFF
-,-,TRBV9,TRBJ1-1,TGTGCCAGCAGAGGCGGTGCGAACACTGAAGCTTTCTTT,CASRGGANTEAFF
-,-,TRBV2,TRBJ1-5,TGTGCCAGCAGGAAACAGGGCAATCAGCCCCAGCATTTT,CASRKQGNQPQHF
TRBD2,-,TRBV27,TRBJ2-7,TGTGCCAGCAGTCCGGACACGGGGGGCGAGCAGTACTTC,CASSPDTGGEQYF
-,once,TRBV7-8,TRBJ2-1,TGTGCCAGCAGCTCCACTACAGTCAGCTCCTACAATGAGCAGTTCTTC,CASSSTTVSSYNEQFF
TRBD1,-,TRBV2,TRBJ1-1,TGTGCCAGCAGCTACACAGGGGACACTGAAGCTTTCTTT,CASSYTGDTEAFF
-,-,TRBV10-3,TRBJ1-2,TGTGCCATCAGTGAGTCGCCTGAGAGAAACTTCTATGGCTACACCTTC,CAISESPERNFYGYTF